The 28 T cell receptor beta chains below come from one sample, sequenced in a study of T-cell reconstitution after alpha-beta-depleted transplantation in children. Using unique molecular identifiers, the investigators prepared the TCRbeta library. One entry per CDR3 protein, called by TCRdb with MiXCR from the PCR reads. The sample consists of 230,000 or so distinct CDR3 sequences, 9.5% to 15% of them appearing once. The sequenced sample was PBMCs from the stem cell graft donor, obtained from the stem cell graft. These receptor sequences come from a human donor who donated a stem cell graft to a child with acute lymphoblastic leukemia.

This clonotype was seen many times. CDR3 DNA: TGTGCCAGCAGCCAAGTTGGGACTGCGGGGTCCGAGCAGTACTTC. This gives the protein CASSQVGTAGSEQYF. V and J are TRBV4-2 and TRBJ2-7; possible D gene TRBD2, 6 bases. The germline gives CDR1 LGHNA, CDR2 YNFKEQ. This CDR3 spans 15 amino acids. V gave up 1 base and J gave up 6 bases, with 16 bases separating them.

This clonotype appeared many times. The gene calls are TRBV4-2 and TRBJ2-5, with 7 bases fitting TRBD2. The junction had 7 bases not matched to a gene; V was cut back by 4 bases and J by 2 bases. Per germline, CDR1 LGHNA and CDR2 YNFKEQ. The CDR3 spans 15 residues. This CDR3 is CASSRLADIQETQYF. The CDR3 DNA reads TGTGCCAGCAGCCGGCTAGCGGACATTCAAGAGACCCAGTACTTC.

This clonotype was counted at least ten times. This chain links TRBV19 with TRBJ2-7; TRBD2 might be the D (6 bases). Germline values: CDR1 LNHDA, CDR2 SQIVND (reference sequence). With 6 bases removed from V and 7 bases from J, the gap between germline ends came to 13 bases. The CDR3 covers 12 residues. The CDR3 nucleotides read TGTGCCAGTAGGACGGGAGCCGGGGAGCAGTACTTC. This sequence encodes CASRTGAGEQYF.

This clonotype was seen a handful of times. V is TRBV5-1 and J is TRBJ1-4; no reliable D call. CDR1 is SGHRS and CDR2 is YFSETQ in the germline V gene. The germline V and J ends were trimmed by 0 bases and 8 bases, with 14 bases remaining between them. The CDR3 covers 15 residues. The CDR3 reads CASSLAGVEGEKLFF. In DNA, the CDR3 is TGCGCCAGCAGCTTGGCTGGGGTGGAAGGCGAAAAACTGTTTTTT.

This clonotype was recorded many times. V gene TRBV27 combines with J gene TRBJ1-4, with 7 bases fitting TRBD1. Germline CDR1 and CDR2: MNHEY and SMNVEV (reference sequence). With V trimmed by 4 bases and J by 8 bases, 7 bases remained unmatched. The CDR3 length is 14 residues. The CDR3 sequence is CASSSSTGREKLFF. CDR3 bases: TGTGCCAGCAGTTCGTCGACAGGGAGGGAAAAACTGTTTTTT.

This clonotype has a count of ten or more. The V call is TRBV12-3 or TRBV12-4, the J call TRBJ1-5; 8 nucleotides agree with TRBD1. Trimming at V came to 3 bases and at J to 1 base, leaving 5 bases not matched to a gene. The CDR3 has 16 amino acids. CDR3 DNA: TGTGCCAGCAGTTTCGGCAGGGGGCTCAGCAATCAGCCCCAGCATTTT. It translates to CASSFGRGLSNQPQHF.

This clonotype was counted at least ten times. The rearrangement uses TRBV10-2 and TRBJ2-7; D is perhaps TRBD1 or TRBD2 (5 bases each). The V and J ends lost 5 bases and 0 bases respectively, with 11 bases between them. CDR1 WSHSY and CDR2 SAAADI come from the germline V gene. CDR3 size: 14 residues. The CDR3 spells CASSTRDLSYEQYF. The CDR3 DNA follows: TGCGCCAGCAGTACCCGGGACCTCTCCTACGAGCAGTACTTC.

This clonotype showed up many times. The chain combines TRBV7-3 with TRBJ2-1; 12 bases agree with TRBD2. CDR1 and CDR2 (germline): SGHTA, FQGTGA. J lost 8 bases, V lost 3 bases, and 5 bases had no gene match. The CDR3 is 15 residues long. CDR3 residues: CASSFGLAGIDEQFF. CDR3 DNA sequence: TGTGCCAGCAGCTTCGGACTAGCGGGAATAGATGAGCAGTTCTTC.

This clonotype has ten or more counts. The rearrangement uses TRBV20-1 and TRBJ1-1; D possibly corresponds to TRBD1 (5 bases). Trimming pared 2 bases from V and 3 bases from J, leaving 13 bases between. The germline V gene encodes CDR1 DFQATT and CDR2 SNEGSKA (reference sequence). The CDR3 has 14 residues. CDR3 region: CSARPGVRDTEAFF. The CDR3 DNA is TGCAGTGCTAGACCCGGGGTCAGGGACACTGAAGCTTTCTTT.

The V and J genes are TRBV27 and TRBJ2-1; 8 bases align to TRBD1. Germline V gene sequence: CDR1 MNHEY, CDR2 SMNVEV (reference sequence). The CDR3 consists of 17 residues. Unmatched junction bases numbered 8, after V lost 3 bases and J lost 1 base. The CDR3 DNA follows: TGTGCCAGCAGTTTTCGGACAGGGCTTGGGTCCTACAATGAGCAGTTCTTC. Translated, it gives CASSFRTGLGSYNEQFF.

In this sample, this clonotype turned up many times. The rearrangement uses TRBV20-1 and TRBJ2-7; D is unresolved. CDR1 is DFQATT and CDR2 is SNEGSKA in the germline V gene (reference sequence). Trimming stripped 5 bases from V and 7 bases from J, with 15 bases between. There are 12 residues in the CDR3. In nucleotides, the CDR3 is TGCAGTGCTGGGGTGGCAGACGGAGAGCAGTACTTC. Encoded protein: CSAGVADGEQYF.

Written as DNA, the CDR3 is TGTGCCAGCAGCGCGCGCGAGGGGGCGCAGTTCTTC. Its translation: CASSAREGAQFF. This sequence joins TRBV4-2 and TRBJ2-1, with TRBD1 matching 7 bases. CDR1 LGHNA and CDR2 YNFKEQ come from the germline V gene. V dropped 5 bases and J dropped 12; count of bases not matched to a gene: 7. This CDR3 spans 12 amino acids.

This clonotype was detected ten times or more. This sequence joins TRBV27 and TRBJ2-7; 7 nucleotides agree with TRBD2. J lost 5 bases, V lost 7 bases, and 11 bases had no gene match. This CDR3 spans 14 amino acids. CDR1 MNHEY and CDR2 SMNVEV come from the germline V gene (reference sequence). The chain's CDR3 is CASTAGAGENEQYF. Here the CDR3 DNA reads TGTGCCAGCACCGCCGGGGCGGGAGAGAACGAGCAGTACTTC.

This clonotype was recorded at least ten times. The chain links TRBV5-6 to TRBJ2-3; D ambiguous. CDR1 SGHDT and CDR2 YYEEEE come from the germline V gene. CDR3 length: 13 residues. V lost 1 base and J 13 bases, leaving 16 bases between the germline ends. CDR3 DNA sequence: TGTGCCAGCAGCTTGTTGAGTCGTGACAAAAAGTATTTT. This gives the protein CASSLLSRDKKYF.

Ten or more counts support this clonotype. The rearrangement links TRBV7-9 to TRBJ2-1, with 8 nucleotides matching TRBD1. The ends lost 7 bases at V and 4 bases at J; junction bases unmatched: 12. CDR1 is SEHNR and CDR2 is FQNEAQ in the germline V gene (reference sequence). The CDR3 runs 16 residues. CDR3 residues: CASISEPGQGYNEQFF. The CDR3 DNA reads TGTGCCAGCATCTCCGAACCCGGACAGGGATACAATGAGCAGTTCTTC.

This clonotype occurred many times. The chain uses TRBV20-1 and TRBJ1-2; tentative D call: TRBD1 (6 bases). The V gene's germline CDR1 is DFQATT and CDR2 SNEGSKA (reference sequence). V lost 4 bases and J 5 bases, leaving 14 bases between the germline ends. The CDR3 runs 13 residues. Written as DNA, the CDR3 is TGCAGTGCTACCCCGACAGGCCATTATGGCTACACCTTC. This translates into CSATPTGHYGYTF.

Many counts were recorded for this clonotype. V gene TRBV7-9 combines with J gene TRBJ2-7; 7 nucleotides match TRBD2. This CDR3 is built from 15 residues. In germline, CDR1 is SEHNR, CDR2 FQNEAQ (reference sequence). The trim removed 5 bases at V and 2 bases at J, leaving 9 bases unmatched. The DNA of the CDR3 is TGTGCCAGCAGCGGACCGGCGGGAGACCCCTACGAGCAGTACTTC. It yields the protein CASSGPAGDPYEQYF.

The table lists this clonotype with many counts. The rearrangement uses TRBV28 and TRBJ2-7; tentative D call: TRBD1 (6 bases). Deletions cut 5 bases from V and 5 bases from J, with 10 bases between. Germline V lookup: CDR1 MDHEN, CDR2 SYDVKM. This CDR3 has 12 residues. The CDR3 DNA sequence: TGTGCCAGCAGTACGCAGGGGAACGAGCAGTACTTC. It encodes CASSTQGNEQYF. The variable domain in full, completed from reference TRBV28 and TRBJ2-7, reads DVKVTQSSRYLVKRTGEKVFLECVQDMDHENMFWYRQDPGLGLRLIYFSYDVKMKEKGDIPEGYSVSREKKERFSLILESASTNQTSMYLCASSTQGNEQYFGPGTRLTVT.

This clonotype was detected many times. The CDR3 DNA follows: TGTGCCAGCAGTCTTAGCGGGAGGGGGCAGTTCTTC. Translation gives CASSLSGRGQFF. The chain uses TRBV6-6 and TRBJ2-1, with 11 nucleotides matching TRBD2. The V segment lost 5 bases and the J segment 12 bases; nucleotides outside the gene matches: 3. The CDR3 extends over 12 amino acids. Germline V CDR1 and CDR2: MNHNY, SVGAGI (reference sequence).

This clonotype was detected only a few times. The CDR3 spells CASRPWAGGGTDTQYF. Here the CDR3 DNA reads TGTGCCAGCAGGCCTTGGGCGGGAGGGGGCACAGATACGCAGTATTTT. The chain uses TRBV12-3 or TRBV12-4 and TRBJ2-3; 9 nucleotides line up with TRBD2. Trimming removed 6 bases from V and 1 base from J; junction bases left unmatched: 8. This CDR3 region has 16 residues.

This clonotype was detected a few times. The rearrangement uses TRBV20-1 and TRBJ2-7; D possibly uses TRBD1 or TRBD2 (5 bases each). The CDR3 runs 11 residues. CDR1 and CDR2 (germline): DFQATT, SNEGSKA (reference sequence). The V and J ends lost 5 bases and 6 bases respectively, with 11 bases between them. CDR3 in amino acids: CSAPGRPEQYF. CDR3 DNA: TGCAGTGCTCCGGGACGACCCGAGCAGTACTTC.

This clonotype came up many times. This chain joins TRBV18 and TRBJ1-1; D ambiguous. The CDR3 consists of 14 residues. V was trimmed by 3 bases and J by 0 bases, leaving 8 bases between them. Germline V CDR1 and CDR2: KGHSH, LQKENI. This CDR3 is CASSPQVLNTEAFF. The CDR3 DNA is TGTGCCAGCTCACCGCAGGTCTTGAACACTGAAGCTTTCTTT.

In this sample, this clonotype turned up many times. The J gene is TRBJ2-2, the V gene TRBV27, with TRBD2 matching over 8 bases. V lost 3 bases, J lost 4 bases, and 10 bases stayed unmatched. This CDR3 has 17 residues. Germline V CDR1 and CDR2: MNHEY, SMNVEV (reference sequence). The CDR3 spells CASSFGLAGDGTGELFF. The CDR3 nucleotides are TGTGCCAGCAGTTTCGGTCTAGCGGGCGATGGCACCGGGGAGCTGTTTTTT.

This clonotype has ten or more counts. The genes are TRBV12-3 or TRBV12-4 and TRBJ2-3; 9 bases agree with TRBD2. This CDR3 contains 17 residues. Trimming took 0 bases from V and 5 from J; bases not matched to a gene: 9. CDR3 amino acids: CASSLAGAGGREDTQYF. In DNA form, the CDR3 reads TGTGCCAGCAGTTTAGCGGGTGCGGGGGGGCGCGAAGATACGCAGTATTTT.

In this sample, this clonotype turned up many times. The V and J genes are TRBV9 and TRBJ2-3, with D maybe TRBD2 (5 bases). The CDR3 consists of 15 residues. V shed 4 bases and J shed 2 bases, with 14 bases lying between them. In germline, CDR1 is SGDLS, CDR2 YYNGEE. This CDR3 is CASSRAGKPTDTQYF. DNA of the CDR3: TGTGCCAGCAGCCGTGCGGGCAAACCCACAGATACGCAGTATTTT.

There are many counts of this clonotype. The V gene is TRBV28, the J gene TRBJ2-7; no reliable D call. Germline-derived CDR1 and CDR2 are MDHEN and SYDVKM. The CDR3 runs to 11 residues. Trimming removed 5 bases from V and 2 bases from J, with 4 bases in between. The CDR3 nucleotides read TGTGCCAGCAGTGGAACCTACGAGCAGTACTTC. This codes for CASSGTYEQYF.

This clonotype showed up just a few times. This sequence joins TRBV28 and TRBJ2-6; TRBD1 matches 9 bases. Looked up from germline, CDR1 is MDHEN and CDR2 is SYDVKM. The CDR3 spans 14 residues. The ends lost 6 bases at V and 3 bases at J; junction bases unmatched: 0. The CDR3 loop is CASRDRGGANVLTF. The CDR3 coding sequence is TGTGCCAGCAGGGACAGGGGTGGGGCCAACGTCCTGACTTTC.

This clonotype was recorded at least ten times. V is TRBV6-1 and J is TRBJ2-3, with 7 bases matching TRBD1. V shed 4 bases, J shed 6 bases, and the junction held 7 bases outside the gene matches. The CDR3 contains 14 residues. From germline, CDR1 is MNHNS and CDR2 SASEGT. The CDR3 loop reads CASSVLQGRDTQYF. CDR3 nucleotide sequence: TGTGCCAGCAGTGTTCTACAGGGGCGCGATACGCAGTATTTT.